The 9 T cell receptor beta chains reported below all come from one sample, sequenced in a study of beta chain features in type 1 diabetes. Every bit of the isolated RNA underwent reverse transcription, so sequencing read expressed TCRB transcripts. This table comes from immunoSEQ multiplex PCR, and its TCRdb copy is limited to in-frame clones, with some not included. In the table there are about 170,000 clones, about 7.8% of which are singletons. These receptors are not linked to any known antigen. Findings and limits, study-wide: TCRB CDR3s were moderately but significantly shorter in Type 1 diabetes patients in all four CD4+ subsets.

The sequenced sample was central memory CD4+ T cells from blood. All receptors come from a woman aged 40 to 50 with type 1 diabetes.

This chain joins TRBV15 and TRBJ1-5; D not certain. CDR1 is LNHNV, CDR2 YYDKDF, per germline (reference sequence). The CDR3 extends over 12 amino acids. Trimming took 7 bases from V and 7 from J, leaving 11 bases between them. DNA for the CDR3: TGTGCCACCAAAGCGCAAGACCAGCCCCAGCATTTT. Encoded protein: CATKAQDQPQHF.

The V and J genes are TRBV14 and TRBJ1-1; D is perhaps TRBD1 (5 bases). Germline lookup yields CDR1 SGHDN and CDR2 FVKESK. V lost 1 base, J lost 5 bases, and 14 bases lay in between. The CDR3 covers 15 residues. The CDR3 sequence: CASSQGPGRGTEAFF. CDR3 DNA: TGTGCCAGCAGCCAAGGTCCAGGGCGGGGGACTGAAGCTTTCTTT.

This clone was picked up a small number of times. The CDR3 spells CASSRERQETQYF. CDR3 coding DNA: TGCGCCAGCAGCCGAGAACGGCAAGAGACCCAGTACTTC. The chain links TRBV4-1 to TRBJ2-5; no reliable D call. This CDR3 has 13 residues. The germline V gene encodes CDR1 MGHRA and CDR2 YSYEKL. V was cut by 4 bases and J by 2 bases, with 8 bases left in between.

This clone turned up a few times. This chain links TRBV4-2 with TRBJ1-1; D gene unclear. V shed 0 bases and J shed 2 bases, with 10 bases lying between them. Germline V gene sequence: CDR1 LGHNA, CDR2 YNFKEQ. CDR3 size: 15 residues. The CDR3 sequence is CASSQDRRSNTEAFF. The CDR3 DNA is TGTGCCAGCAGCCAAGATCGAAGGAGTAACACTGAAGCTTTCTTT.

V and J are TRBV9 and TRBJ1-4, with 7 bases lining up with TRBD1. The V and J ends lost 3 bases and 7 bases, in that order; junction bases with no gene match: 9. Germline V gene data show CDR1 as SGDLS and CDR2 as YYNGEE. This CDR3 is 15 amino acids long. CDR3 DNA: TGTGCCAGCAGCGCCCGGGGACAGACAAGTGAAAAACTGTTTTTT. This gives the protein CASSARGQTSEKLFF.

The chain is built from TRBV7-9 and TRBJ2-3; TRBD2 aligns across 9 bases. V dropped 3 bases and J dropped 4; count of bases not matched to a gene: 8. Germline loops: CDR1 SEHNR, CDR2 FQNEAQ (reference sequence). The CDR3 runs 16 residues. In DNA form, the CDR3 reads TGTGCCAGCAGCTTTGGTAATAGCGGGGGAGCAGATACGCAGTATTTT. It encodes CASSFGNSGGADTQYF.

CDR3 protein: CSVEVPQGVYYGYTF. CDR3 bases: TGCAGCGTTGAAGTCCCTCAGGGGGTATACTATGGCTACACCTTC. This chain links TRBV29-1 with TRBJ1-2, with 7 nucleotides matching TRBD1. Losses at the gene ends were 1 base for V and 3 bases for J; bases not matched to a gene: 8. CDR1 is SQVTM and CDR2 is ANQGSEA in the germline V gene. This CDR3 comprises 15 residues.

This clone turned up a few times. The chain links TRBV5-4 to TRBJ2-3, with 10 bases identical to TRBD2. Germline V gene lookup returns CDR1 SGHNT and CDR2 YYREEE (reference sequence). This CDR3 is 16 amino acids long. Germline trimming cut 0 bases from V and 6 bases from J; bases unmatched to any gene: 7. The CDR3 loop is CASSLAPTSGPDTQYF. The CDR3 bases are TGTGCCAGCAGCTTGGCCCCGACTAGCGGGCCCGATACGCAGTATTTT.

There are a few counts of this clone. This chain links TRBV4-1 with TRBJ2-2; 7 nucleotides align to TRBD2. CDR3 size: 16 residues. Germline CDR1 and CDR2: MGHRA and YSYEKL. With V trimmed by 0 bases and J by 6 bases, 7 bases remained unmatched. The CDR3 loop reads CASSQDLGLGPGELFF. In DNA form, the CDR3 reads TGCGCCAGCAGCCAAGATTTAGGACTAGGACCCGGGGAGCTGTTTTTT.